One TCR beta chain is described in this entry. Its specificity is not known. Diagnoses rested on clinical symptoms, serum thyroxine and TRAb, thyroid ultrasound and orbital computed tomography. It was RNA transcripts that yielded the amplified TCR beta CDR3 regions. First-round RT-PCR targeting the TCR CDR3 was performed with the HTBI primer set. TCRdb used MiXCR to reprocess the multiplex PCR reads, holding one entry per CDR3 protein. The sample carries about 700,000 distinct CDR3 sequences, 45% recorded once. This specimen comes from a study of T cells in Graves' hyperthyroidism and ophthalmopathy. Findings and caveats of the study: Blood samples included most of the expanded thyroid clonotypes exceeding 0.001. Onset of ophthalmopathy came a median around 6.5 months after the model predicted it.

The receptor's source is an adult man with Graves' disease, either hyperthyroidism or ophthalmopathy (not recorded which). The material sequenced was peripheral blood or thyroid tissue (not recorded which).

The CDR3 is CASSQEETAVTGELFF. CDR3 sequence (DNA): TGCGCCAGCAGCCAAGAAGAGACTGCGGTCACCGGGGAGCTGTTTTTT. The chain has TRBV4-1 and TRBJ2-2; D is unclear. Deletions cut 0 bases from V and 4 bases from J, with 12 bases between. The V gene's germline CDR1 is MGHRA and CDR2 YSYEKL. The CDR3 is 16 amino acids.